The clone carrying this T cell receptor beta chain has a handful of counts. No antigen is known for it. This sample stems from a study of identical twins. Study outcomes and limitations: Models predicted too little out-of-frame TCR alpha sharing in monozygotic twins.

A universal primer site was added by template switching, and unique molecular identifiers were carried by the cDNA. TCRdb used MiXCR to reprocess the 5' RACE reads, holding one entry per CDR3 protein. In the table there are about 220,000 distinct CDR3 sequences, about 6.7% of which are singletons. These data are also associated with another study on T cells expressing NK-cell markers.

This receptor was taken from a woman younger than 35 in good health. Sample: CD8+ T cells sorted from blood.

CDR3 coding DNA: TGTGCCAGCCTCCTCGAAAATGAGCAGTTCTTC. Its translation is CASLLENEQFF. This chain links TRBV12-3 or TRBV12-4 with TRBJ2-1; D unclear. Trimming shortened V by 8 bases and J by 7 bases, and 9 bases separated the two germline ends. The CDR3 is made up of 11 amino acids.